The T cell receptor (beta chain) under discussion was sequenced for a study of Ad26.COV2.S vaccination and SARS-CoV-2 variants. Overall study context: Ad26.COV2.S, an intramuscular injection, was given once or twice 56 days apart. Whole-study findings and limits: In TCR breadth and depth analyses, total T cell responses may have been underestimated. With respect to non-spike TCR breadth, vaccine and placebo recipients were similar. Among vaccine recipients, spike-specific TCR breadth exceeded that of placebo recipients.

Profiling relied on immunoSEQ multiplex PCR, and the TCRdb table lists in-frame clones only, not all of them. Of about half a million clones listed, nearly 90% are singletons. The CDR3 loop spans 14 amino acids. CDR1 is SEHNR and CDR2 is FQNEAQ in the germline V gene (reference sequence). V lost 6 bases, J lost 2 bases, and 13 bases lay in between. This sample's treatment: about 20 received Ad26.COV2.S at low or high dose, single or two shots; roughly five received placebo; per-sample allocation not given. Samples were taken on day 63 after the first vaccine or placebo injection. For this clone: Its specificity is not known.

The receptor's source is a person between 18 and 65 years old who received the Ad26.COV2.S COVID-19 vaccine or a placebo. Here the sequenced sample was peripheral blood, taken in a trial of Ad26.COV2.S vaccine versus placebo. V usage is TRBV7-9 and J usage is TRBJ1-1; no clear D gene. Here the CDR3 reads CASSVGGSNTEAFF. CDR3 DNA: TGTGCCAGCAGTGTGGGAGGGAGCAACACTGAAGCTTTCTTT.